These 27 T cell receptor beta chains share one sample of origin, sequenced in a study of CD8+ T cells in alopecia areata (dated by TCRdb to the late 2010s). Receptors were amplified or captured by the immunoSEQ multiplex PCR assay. RNA was extracted from all samples and reverse transcribed into cDNA as template for TCR sequencing. Not all clones reach the TCRdb copy of this immuneACCESS table, which keeps in-frame sequences only. Checked studies attribute under half of the gap to unresolved V genes and leave the rest unexplained. Counted in this sample were about 98,000 clones; about 40% of them appeared once. The ten largest clones take up 0.75% to 0.8% of the sample. The sequenced sample was CD4+ T cells sorted from blood. All receptors come from a human donor with alopecia areata.

The rearrangement uses TRBV29-1 and TRBJ2-2, with 10 positions matching TRBD1. The CDR3 runs 15 residues. V lost 7 bases, J lost 5 bases, and 10 bases stayed unmatched. Germline V lookup: CDR1 SQVTM, CDR2 ANQGSEA. This CDR3 reads CSAMGQGTKTGELFF. The CDR3 bases are TGCAGCGCCATGGGACAGGGGACAAAGACCGGGGAGCTGTTTTTT.

Note on this clone: Other DNA variants within this sample encode the same CDR3. The DNA for the CDR3 is TGTGCCAGCAGTTCGACAGGGGGTAATCAGCCCCAGCATTTT. It encodes CASSSTGGNQPQHF. The V and J genes are TRBV28 and TRBJ1-5, with 9 bases fitting TRBD1. V was pared by 4 bases and J by 4 bases, with 2 bases of the junction left unmatched. Germline CDR1 is MDHEN and CDR2 is SYDVKM. This CDR3 has 14 residues.

This clone was counted a few times. This rearrangement joins TRBV7-9 to TRBJ1-1, with D possibly being TRBD1 (6 bases). Germline V gene lookup returns CDR1 SEHNR and CDR2 FQNEAQ (reference sequence). V gave up 4 bases and J gave up 11 bases, with 14 bases separating them. The CDR3 totals 12 residues. This CDR3 reads CASSSTGIKAFF. CDR3 bases: TGTGCCAGCAGCTCGACAGGCATCAAGGCTTTCTTT.

About this clone: Being one base from a much bigger clone, this may be a read error. The rearrangement links TRBV5-6 to TRBJ2-6, with D hard to call. Between the trimmed V and J ends, which lost 5 bases and 0 bases, there was a span of 3 bases. The CDR3 is 13 amino acids. CDR1 SGHDT and CDR2 YYEEEE come from the germline V gene. The CDR3 DNA follows: TGTGCCAGCAGGTACTCTGGGGCCAACGTCCTGACTTTC. Encoded protein: CASRYSGANVLTF.

The V and J genes are TRBV7-7 and TRBJ2-7; weak D call: TRBD1 (6 bases). The length of the CDR3 is 14 residues. Germline V CDR1 and CDR2: SSHAT, FNYEAQ (reference sequence). Trimming removed 1 base at V and 0 bases at J, with 7 bases between. The CDR3 here is CASSLDRASYEQYF. As DNA, the CDR3 is TGTGCCAGCAGCTTAGACAGGGCCTCCTACGAGCAGTACTTC.

The rearrangement joins TRBV29-1 to TRBJ2-3; the D gene could be TRBD1 or TRBD2 (6 bases each). The CDR3 length is 14 residues. The germline CDR1 and CDR2 sequences are SQVTM and ANQGSEA. V dropped 3 bases and J dropped 3 bases, with 13 bases sitting between them. CDR3 amino acids: CSVEWGAGTDTQYF. In DNA, the CDR3 is TGCAGCGTTGAGTGGGGGGCTGGGACAGATACGCAGTATTTT.

The chain uses TRBV4-2 and TRBJ2-7; TRBD1 matches at 9 bases. With V trimmed by 3 bases and J by 2 bases, 2 bases remained unmatched. CDR1 and CDR2 from the germline V gene are LGHNA and YNFKEQ. The CDR3 is made up of 14 amino acids. As DNA, the CDR3 is TGTGCCAGCAGCCAGGGACAGGGTACCTACGAGCAGTACTTC. It encodes CASSQGQGTYEQYF.

This chain connects TRBV30 to TRBJ2-6; 8 bases align to TRBD1. Trimming at V came to 5 bases and at J to 1 base, leaving 4 bases not matched to a gene. The CDR3 contains 15 residues. Germline V lookup: CDR1 GTSNPN, CDR2 SVGIG (reference sequence). The CDR3 is CAWARTGSGANVLTF. The CDR3 DNA reads TGTGCCTGGGCCCGGACAGGGTCTGGGGCCAACGTCCTGACTTTC.

The V and J genes are TRBV20-1 and TRBJ1-2; D is unclear. The germline V gene has CDR1 DFQATT and CDR2 SNEGSKA (reference sequence). Trimming left V 5 bases short and J 8 bases short, with 9 bases between. This CDR3 is 10 amino acids long. The chain's CDR3 is CSAHITGYTF. CDR3 bases: TGCAGTGCTCACATAACCGGCTACACCTTC.

The chain couples TRBV30 to TRBJ1-5; no clear D gene. Germline-derived CDR1 and CDR2 are GTSNPN and SVGIG (reference sequence). V shed 2 bases and J shed 7 bases, with 12 bases lying between them. The CDR3 sequence is 13 residues long. This CDR3 reads CAWSSSGHQPQHF. The DNA for the CDR3 is TGTGCCTGGAGTTCGTCCGGTCACCAGCCCCAGCATTTT.

The rearrangement uses TRBV30 and TRBJ2-1; D unclear. The CDR3 runs 11 residues. Germline CDR1 and CDR2: GTSNPN and SVGIG (reference sequence). CDR3 nucleotides: TGTGCTCGAAGAGTAGCCAATGAGCAGTTCTTC. Its protein is CARRVANEQFF.

This clone showed up just a few times. V is TRBV21-1 and J is TRBJ2-7; TRBD2 was called by the table and not checked on the DNA. TRBV21-1 is designated a pseudogene. The CDR3 is made up of 16 amino acids. The CDR3 reads CASSKVSSGRPYEQYF. The CDR3, as DNA: TGTGCCAGCAGCAAAGTCTCTAGCGGGAGGCCCTACGAGCAGTACTTC.

V is TRBV28 and J is TRBJ1-1, with TRBD1 matching 7 bases. Per the germline V gene, CDR1 is MDHEN and CDR2 is SYDVKM. This CDR3 contains 15 residues. The ends lost 7 bases at V and 10 bases at J; junction bases unmatched: 18. CDR3 amino acids: CASTLGRQGVGSAFF. As DNA, the CDR3 is TGTGCCAGCACCCTAGGCCGACAGGGAGTAGGATCAGCTTTCTTT.

The chain couples TRBV30 to TRBJ1-2, with D uncertain. Looked up from germline, CDR1 is GTSNPN and CDR2 is SVGIG (reference sequence). The length of the CDR3 is 13 residues. Between the trimmed V and J ends, which lost 0 bases and 0 bases, there was a span of 5 bases. CDR3 protein: CAWSVLSNYGYTF. CDR3 bases: TGTGCCTGGAGTGTACTTTCTAACTATGGCTACACCTTC.

The sample holds a few counts of this clone. The CDR3 loop reads CSVDRGSSTDTQYF. The CDR3 coding sequence is TGCAGCGTTGACCGAGGATCTAGCACAGATACGCAGTATTTT. The chain recombines TRBV29-1 with TRBJ2-3; no clear D gene. V dropped 3 bases and J dropped 0 bases, with 10 bases sitting between them. The CDR3 length is 14 residues. CDR1 is SQVTM and CDR2 is ANQGSEA in the germline V gene.

The sample holds a few counts of this clone. V and J are TRBV14 and TRBJ1-4, with TRBD1 identical over 8 bases. Germline V CDR1 and CDR2: SGHDN, FVKESK. Trimming at V came to 4 bases and at J to 6 bases, leaving 7 bases not matched to a gene. CDR3 length equals 15 residues. The CDR3 DNA sequence: TGTGCCAGCAGCCTACGACAGGGGCACGATGAAAAACTGTTTTTT. It yields the protein CASSLRQGHDEKLFF.

This chain uses TRBV7-9 with TRBJ2-7; 10 bases line up with TRBD2. The junction had 5 bases not matched to a gene; V was cut back by 0 bases and J by 6 bases. Germline CDR1 SEHNR, CDR2 FQNEAQ (reference sequence). CDR3 length: 15 amino acids. As DNA, the CDR3 is TGTGCCAGCAGCTTAGCGGCTAGCGGGGGAAGCGAGCAGTACTTC. Residues: CASSLAASGGSEQYF.

The J gene is TRBJ1-1, the V gene TRBV7-2; D remains ambiguous. CDR3 length: 14 amino acids. Per the germline V gene, CDR1 is SGHTA and CDR2 is FQGNSA. V was pared by 1 base and J by 6 bases, with 12 bases between. For the CDR3, the DNA is TGTGCCAGCAGCTTAGTGCGGGGAATCGCTGAAGCTTTCTTT. Residues: CASSLVRGIAEAFF.

About this clone itself: This CDR3 is also generated by other DNA sequences in the sample. This rearrangement joins TRBV5-1 to TRBJ1-2; maybe TRBD1 (6 bases). Between the trimmed V and J ends, which lost 4 bases and 1 base, there was a span of 8 bases. There are 13 residues in the CDR3. The germline gives CDR1 SGHRS, CDR2 YFSETQ. Here the CDR3 reads CASSLQGNYGYTF. CDR3 DNA sequence: TGCGCCAGCAGCCTACAGGGTAACTATGGCTACACCTTC.

As DNA, the CDR3 is TGCAGTAGAAATCAGGGGGAGACCCAGTACTTC. This sequence encodes CSRNQGETQYF. The rearrangement uses TRBV20-1 and TRBJ2-5; a weak D match, TRBD1 (6 bases). The CDR3 length is 11 residues. V was trimmed by 8 bases and J by 5 bases, leaving 12 bases between them. Germline V gives CDR1 DFQATT, CDR2 SNEGSKA (reference sequence).

V is TRBV7-2 and J is TRBJ2-1; D is uncertain. The germline V gene has CDR1 SGHTA and CDR2 FQGNSA. The CDR3 length is 12 residues. V was clipped by 1 base and J by 13 bases, with 11 bases between them. Here the CDR3 DNA reads TGTGCCAGCAGCTTAGAAAAAGTGGAACAGTTCTTC. It encodes CASSLEKVEQFF.

The table lists this clone with a few counts. The V call is TRBV29-1, the J call TRBJ2-7; 8 positions match TRBD1. The CDR3 length is 14 residues. V lost 6 bases, J lost 3 bases, and 10 bases stayed unmatched. In germline, CDR1 is SQVTM, CDR2 ANQGSEA. For the CDR3, the DNA is TGCAGCGTGGGGACGGACAGGGCGCTCTACGAGCAGTACTTC. It encodes CSVGTDRALYEQYF.

V usage is TRBV30 and J usage is TRBJ2-1, with 10 nucleotides matching TRBD2. Germline V gene data show CDR1 as GTSNPN and CDR2 as SVGIG (reference sequence). The junction had 14 bases not matched to a gene; V was cut back by 3 bases and J by 9 bases. This CDR3 is built from 16 residues. CDR3 residues: CAWRALAGGPRVEQFF. The CDR3 DNA sequence: TGTGCCTGGAGGGCTTTAGCGGGAGGTCCTCGAGTTGAGCAGTTCTTC.

This clone was seen more than once but under ten times. Relative to the germline gene, one junction end is altered; a read error may explain this. J is TRBJ2-3 and V is TRBV7-9, with D perhaps given as TRBD1 or TRBD2 (5 bases each). The germline gives CDR1 SEHNR, CDR2 FQNEAQ (reference sequence). This CDR3 contains 16 residues. The CDR3 sequence is CASSQPGSRGTNTQYF. The CDR3 region has the DNA TGTGCCAGCAGCCAACCAGGGAGTCGGGGCACAAATACGCAGTATTTT. Complete variable domain (other parts from reference TRBV7-9 and TRBJ2-3): DTGVSQNPRHKITKRGQNVTFRCDPISEHNRLYWYRQTLGQGPEFLTYFQNEAQLEKSRLLSDRFSAERPKGSFSTLEIQRTEQGDSAMYLCASSQPGSRGTNTQYFGPGTRLTVL.

The V gene is TRBV2, the J gene TRBJ2-7; D remains unclear. The V gene's germline CDR1 is SNHLY and CDR2 FYNNEI. The V end lost 4 bases, the J end lost 1 base, and 8 bases lay between the germline ends. The CDR3 has 13 residues. CDR3 sequence reads: CASSGGWSYEQYF. DNA for the CDR3: TGTGCCAGCAGTGGGGGATGGTCCTACGAGCAGTACTTC. The full variable domain, its missing parts supplied by reference TRBV2 and TRBJ2-7, is EPEVTQTPSHQVTQMGQEVILRCVPISNHLYFYWYRQILGQKVEFLVSFYNNEISEKSEIFDDQFSVERPDGSNFTLKIRSTKLEDSAMYFCASSGGWSYEQYFGPGTRLTVT.

The chain recombines TRBV29-1 with TRBJ1-1, with 8 positions matching TRBD1. Germline V gives CDR1 SQVTM, CDR2 ANQGSEA. Trimming removed 5 bases from V and 5 bases from J; junction bases left unmatched: 7. The CDR3 is 13 residues long. CDR3 sequence reads: CSVQGALVTEAFF. CDR3 nucleotides: TGCAGCGTTCAGGGGGCGCTTGTTACTGAAGCTTTCTTT.

This clone showed up just a few times. This sequence joins TRBV29-1 and TRBJ2-5, with 8 positions matching TRBD2. CDR1 and CDR2 from the germline V gene are SQVTM and ANQGSEA. This CDR3 is 13 amino acids long. After removal of 3 bases from V and 5 bases from J, the junction contained 5 bases not matched to a gene. In DNA form, the CDR3 reads TGCAGCGTTGAGGCGGGAGGTTGGGAGACCCAGTACTTC. Its protein product is CSVEAGGWETQYF.